Listed below are T cell receptor beta chains from one sample, sequenced in a study of shared clonotypes between healthy human individuals. The table came from immunoSEQ multiplex PCR; TCRdb's copy has only in-frame clones and leaves some out. The sample records 170,000 or so clones, over 50% being singletons. Sequenced: memory CD4+ T cells sorted from blood. These receptors originate from a man aged 25 to 45 in good health. Both conserved end residues are part of each CDR3. A D gene is named only where the DNA matches it firmly. Size is stated for part of the rows, as once, few or many counts, or as a class when the clone is expanded.

j_gene: TRBJ2-7; d_gene: TRBD2; abundance: NA; v_gene: TRBV7-2; CDR3aa: CASSLAGLASEQYF; CDR3nt: TGTGCCAGCAGCTTAGCCGGACTAGCGTCCGAGCAGTACTTC
j_gene: TRBJ1-1; d_gene: NA; abundance: NA; v_gene: TRBV7-2; CDR3aa: CASSLVGVRDTEAFF; CDR3nt: TGTGCCAGCAGCTTAGTTGGGGTAAGGGACACTGAAGCTTTCTTT
j_gene: TRBJ2-2; d_gene: NA; abundance: NA; v_gene: TRBV6-5; CDR3aa: CASSSPRNPGELFF; CDR3nt: TGTGCCAGCAGTTCCCCAAGGAATCCCGGGGAGCTGTTTTTT
j_gene: TRBJ2-2; d_gene: TRBD2; abundance: few; v_gene: TRBV5-1; CDR3aa: CASSRGLAGTFGGELFF; CDR3nt: TGCGCCAGCAGCCGGGGACTAGCGGGAACGTTTGGCGGGGAGCTGTTTTTT
j_gene: TRBJ2-2; d_gene: NA; abundance: NA; v_gene: TRBV7-2; CDR3aa: CASSFTSGPGLFF; CDR3nt: TGTGCCAGCAGCTTCACCTCCGGGCCTGGGCTGTTTTTT
j_gene: TRBJ1-3; d_gene: NA; abundance: NA; v_gene: TRBV6-5; CDR3aa: CASSHVGNTIYF; CDR3nt: TGTGCCAGCTCCCACGTTGGAAACACCATATATTTT
j_gene: TRBJ2-5; d_gene: TRBD1; abundance: NA; v_gene: TRBV11-2; CDR3aa: CASSYRQGQETQYF; CDR3nt: TGTGCCAGCAGCTACAGACAGGGGCAAGAGACCCAGTACTTC
j_gene: TRBJ2-1; d_gene: NA; abundance: once; v_gene: TRBV28; CDR3aa: CASSLQGGNEQFF; CDR3nt: TGTGCCAGCAGTCTACAGGGTGGGAATGAGCAGTTCTTC
j_gene: TRBJ2-5; d_gene: NA; abundance: NA; v_gene: TRBV19; CDR3aa: CASSISGLGKTQYF; CDR3nt: TGTGCCAGTAGTATCTCGGGTTTGGGGAAGACCCAGTACTTC
j_gene: TRBJ2-1; d_gene: NA; abundance: few; v_gene: TRBV18; CDR3aa: CASSPDPGPPYPNEQFF; CDR3nt: TGTGCCAGCTCACCAGACCCGGGACCCCCCTATCCCAATGAGCAGTTCTTC
j_gene: TRBJ1-1; d_gene: TRBD1; abundance: NA; v_gene: TRBV2; CDR3aa: CASSVDRVGTEAFF; CDR3nt: TGTGCCAGCAGTGTAGACAGGGTCGGGACTGAAGCTTTCTTT
j_gene: TRBJ1-1; d_gene: TRBD1; abundance: NA; v_gene: TRBV29-1; CDR3aa: CSVVGTGRSNTEAFF; CDR3nt: TGCAGCGTTGTGGGGACAGGGAGATCGAACACTGAAGCTTTCTTT
j_gene: TRBJ2-1; d_gene: TRBD2; abundance: NA; v_gene: TRBV11-3; CDR3aa: CASSPGLVGSYNEQFF; CDR3nt: TGTGCCAGCAGCCCGGGACTAGTTGGTTCCTACAATGAGCAGTTCTTC
j_gene: TRBJ1-5; d_gene: NA; abundance: NA; v_gene: TRBV28; CDR3aa: CASSFPRVDQPQHF; CDR3nt: TGTGCCAGCAGTTTTCCCCGTGTCGATCAGCCCCAGCATTTT
j_gene: TRBJ2-7; d_gene: TRBD1; abundance: NA; v_gene: TRBV19; CDR3aa: CASSTGTGYYEQYF; CDR3nt: TGTGCCAGTAGCACCGGGACAGGGTACTACGAGCAGTACTTC
j_gene: TRBJ2-1; d_gene: TRBD2; abundance: few; v_gene: TRBV7-3; CDR3aa: CASSLSGSGTYNEQFF; CDR3nt: TGTGCCAGCAGCTTAAGTGGTAGCGGGACCTACAATGAGCAGTTCTTC
j_gene: TRBJ2-1; d_gene: TRBD2; abundance: NA; v_gene: TRBV5-4; CDR3aa: CASSPTSGAPNEQFF; CDR3nt: TGTGCCAGCAGCCCTACTAGCGGGGCTCCCAATGAGCAGTTCTTC
j_gene: TRBJ2-3; d_gene: NA; abundance: NA; v_gene: TRBV5-1; CDR3aa: CASSNPTLDTQYF; CDR3nt: TGCGCCAGCAGCAACCCAACTCTGGATACGCAGTATTTT
j_gene: TRBJ1-5; d_gene: NA; abundance: NA; v_gene: TRBV21-1; CDR3aa: CASSNQCWADYQPQHF; CDR3nt: TGTGCCAGCAGCAACCAGTGTTGGGCAGATTATCAGCCCCAGCATTTT
j_gene: TRBJ1-4; d_gene: NA; abundance: few; v_gene: TRBV7-9; CDR3aa: CASSSEPWVNEKLFF; CDR3nt: TGTGCCAGCAGCTCCGAACCATGGGTAAATGAAAAACTGTTTTTT
j_gene: TRBJ2-1; d_gene: TRBD1; abundance: few; v_gene: TRBV27; CDR3aa: CASRKFDRGNDNEQFF; CDR3nt: TGTGCCAGCAGAAAATTTGACAGGGGAAACGACAATGAGCAGTTCTTC
j_gene: TRBJ1-5; d_gene: NA; abundance: few; v_gene: TRBV7-9; CDR3aa: CASSFQVGPFDQPQHF; CDR3nt: TGTGCCAGCAGCTTCCAGGTGGGCCCGTTTGATCAGCCCCAGCATTTT
j_gene: TRBJ2-7; d_gene: NA; abundance: NA; v_gene: TRBV7-4; CDR3aa: CASSSPRTLYEQYF; CDR3nt: TGTGCCAGCAGCTCCCCGCGGACTCTGTACGAGCAGTACTTC